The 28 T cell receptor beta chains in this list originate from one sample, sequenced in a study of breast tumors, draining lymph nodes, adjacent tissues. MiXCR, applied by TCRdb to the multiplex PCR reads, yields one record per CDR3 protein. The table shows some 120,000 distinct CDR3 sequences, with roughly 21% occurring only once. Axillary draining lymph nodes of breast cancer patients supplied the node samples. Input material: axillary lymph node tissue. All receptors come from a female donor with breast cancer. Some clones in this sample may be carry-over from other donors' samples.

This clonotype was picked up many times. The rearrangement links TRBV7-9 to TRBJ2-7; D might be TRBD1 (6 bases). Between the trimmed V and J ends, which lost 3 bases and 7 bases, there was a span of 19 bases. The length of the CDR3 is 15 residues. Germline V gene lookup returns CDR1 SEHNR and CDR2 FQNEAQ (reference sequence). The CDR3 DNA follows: TGTGCCAGCAGCTTGAGGCAGGGGCAAGTCGGGGAGCAGTACTTC. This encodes CASSLRQGQVGEQYF. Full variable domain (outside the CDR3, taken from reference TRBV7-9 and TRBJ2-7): DTGVSQNPRHKITKRGQNVTFRCDPISEHNRLYWYRQTLGQGPEFLTYFQNEAQLEKSRLLSDRFSAERPKGSFSTLEIQRTEQGDSAMYLCASSLRQGQVGEQYFGPGTRLTVT.

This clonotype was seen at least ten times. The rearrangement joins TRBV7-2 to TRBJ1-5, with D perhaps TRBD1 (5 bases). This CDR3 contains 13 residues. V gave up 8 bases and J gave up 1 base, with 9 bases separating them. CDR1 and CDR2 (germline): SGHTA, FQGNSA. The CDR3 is CASGAQSNQPQHF. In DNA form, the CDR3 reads TGTGCCAGCGGGGCACAGAGCAATCAGCCCCAGCATTTT.

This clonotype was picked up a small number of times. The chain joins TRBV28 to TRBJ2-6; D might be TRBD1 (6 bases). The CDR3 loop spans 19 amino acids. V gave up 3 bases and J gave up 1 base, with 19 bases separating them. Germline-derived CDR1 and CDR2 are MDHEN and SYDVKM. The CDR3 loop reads CASSFWLLRGTSGANVLTF. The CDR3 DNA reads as TGTGCCAGCAGTTTTTGGCTCCTAAGAGGGACATCTGGGGCCAACGTCCTGACTTTC. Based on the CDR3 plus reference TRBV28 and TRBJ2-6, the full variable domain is DVKVTQSSRYLVKRTGEKVFLECVQDMDHENMFWYRQDPGLGLRLIYFSYDVKMKEKGDIPEGYSVSREKKERFSLILESASTNQTSMYLCASSFWLLRGTSGANVLTFGAGSRLTVL.

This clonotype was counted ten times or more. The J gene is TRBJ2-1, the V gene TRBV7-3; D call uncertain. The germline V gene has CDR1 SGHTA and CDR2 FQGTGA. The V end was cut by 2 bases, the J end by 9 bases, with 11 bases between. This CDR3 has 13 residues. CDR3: CASSLGPSGEQFF. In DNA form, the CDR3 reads TGTGCCAGCAGCTTAGGGCCATCGGGTGAGCAGTTCTTC.

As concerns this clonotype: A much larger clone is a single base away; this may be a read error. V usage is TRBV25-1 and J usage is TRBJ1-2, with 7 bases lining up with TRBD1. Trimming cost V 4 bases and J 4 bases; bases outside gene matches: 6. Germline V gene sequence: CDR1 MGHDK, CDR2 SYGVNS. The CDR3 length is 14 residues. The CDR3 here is CASSVPTGTYGYTF. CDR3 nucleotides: TGTGCCAGCAGTGTCCCGACAGGGACCTATGGCTACACCTTC.

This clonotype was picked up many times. The CDR3 DNA reads TGTGCCACCAGTGATGCGCTAGCGGGGGTTGAGCAGTTCTTC. Translation gives CATSDALAGVEQFF. The rearrangement links TRBV24-1 to TRBJ2-1, with 10 bases lining up with TRBD2. This CDR3 contains 14 residues. J lost 9 bases, V lost 3 bases, and 4 bases had no gene match. Germline-derived CDR1 and CDR2 are KGHDR and SFDVKD.

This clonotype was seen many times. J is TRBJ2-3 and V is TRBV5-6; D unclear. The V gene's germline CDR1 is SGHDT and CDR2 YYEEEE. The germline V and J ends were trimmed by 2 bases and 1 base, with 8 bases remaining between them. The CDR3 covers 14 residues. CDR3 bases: TGTGCCAGCAGCTTCAGGATCCGCACAGATACGCAGTATTTT. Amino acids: CASSFRIRTDTQYF.

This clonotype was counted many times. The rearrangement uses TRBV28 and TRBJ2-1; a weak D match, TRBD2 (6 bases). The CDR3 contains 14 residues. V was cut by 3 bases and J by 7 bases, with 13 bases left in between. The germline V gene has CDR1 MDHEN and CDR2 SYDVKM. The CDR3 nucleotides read TGTGCCAGCAGTTTCCGTGCGGGAAGGAATGAGCAGTTCTTC. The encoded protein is CASSFRAGRNEQFF.

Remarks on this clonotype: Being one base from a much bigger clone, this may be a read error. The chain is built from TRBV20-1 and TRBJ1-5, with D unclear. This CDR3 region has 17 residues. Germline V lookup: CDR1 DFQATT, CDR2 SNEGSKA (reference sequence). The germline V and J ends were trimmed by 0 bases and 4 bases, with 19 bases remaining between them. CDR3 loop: CSARDGSSETQNQPQHF. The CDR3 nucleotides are TGCAGTGCTAGAGATGGAAGCTCCGAGACACAAAATCAGCCCCAGCATTTT.

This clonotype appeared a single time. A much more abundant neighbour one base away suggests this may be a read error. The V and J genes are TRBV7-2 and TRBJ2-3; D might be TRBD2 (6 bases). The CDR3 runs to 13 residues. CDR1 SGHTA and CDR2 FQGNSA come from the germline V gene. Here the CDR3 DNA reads TGTGCCAGCAGCTCCCCGCTGGGGGGTACGCAGTGTTTT. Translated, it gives CASSSPLGGTQCF.

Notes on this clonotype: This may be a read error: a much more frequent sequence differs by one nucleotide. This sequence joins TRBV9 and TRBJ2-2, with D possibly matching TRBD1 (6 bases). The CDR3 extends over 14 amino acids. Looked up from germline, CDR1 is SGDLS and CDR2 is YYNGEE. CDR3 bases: TGTGCCGGCAGCGCCCCCCAGGGGATCGGGGAGCTGTTTTTT. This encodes CAGSAPQGIGELFF.

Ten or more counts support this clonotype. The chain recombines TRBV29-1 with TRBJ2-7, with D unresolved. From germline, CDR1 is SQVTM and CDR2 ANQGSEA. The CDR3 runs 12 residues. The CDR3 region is CTGKAGTYEQYF. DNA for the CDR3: TGCACGGGTAAGGCAGGTACATACGAGCAGTACTTC.

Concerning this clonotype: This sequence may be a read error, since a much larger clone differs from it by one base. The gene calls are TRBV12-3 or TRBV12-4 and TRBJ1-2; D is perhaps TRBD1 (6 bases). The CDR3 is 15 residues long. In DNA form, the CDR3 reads TGTGCCAGCAGTAAAACCCCCGGGGCATTCGGGGGCTGCACCTTC. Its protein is CASSKTPGAFGGCTF.

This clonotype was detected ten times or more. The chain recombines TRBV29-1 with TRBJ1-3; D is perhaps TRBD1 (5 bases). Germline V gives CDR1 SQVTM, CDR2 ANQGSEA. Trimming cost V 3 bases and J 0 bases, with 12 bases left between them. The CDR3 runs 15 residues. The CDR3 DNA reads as TGCAGCGTTGATGGACACTTGTCCTCTGGAAACACCATATATTTT. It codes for CSVDGHLSSGNTIYF.

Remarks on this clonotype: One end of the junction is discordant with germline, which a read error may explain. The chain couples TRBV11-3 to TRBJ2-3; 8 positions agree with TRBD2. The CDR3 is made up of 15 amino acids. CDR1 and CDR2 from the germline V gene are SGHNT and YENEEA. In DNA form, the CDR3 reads TGTGCCAGCAGCCCCGGGGGGGGAAGCACAGATACACAGTATTTT. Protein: CASSPGGGSTDTQYF.

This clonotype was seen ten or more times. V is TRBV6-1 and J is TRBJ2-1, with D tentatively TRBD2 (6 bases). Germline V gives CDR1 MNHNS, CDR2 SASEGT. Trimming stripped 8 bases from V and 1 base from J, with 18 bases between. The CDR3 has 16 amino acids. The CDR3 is CASEGGEVMSYNEQFF. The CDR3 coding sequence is TGTGCCAGCGAAGGAGGGGAGGTAATGTCCTACAATGAGCAGTTCTTC.

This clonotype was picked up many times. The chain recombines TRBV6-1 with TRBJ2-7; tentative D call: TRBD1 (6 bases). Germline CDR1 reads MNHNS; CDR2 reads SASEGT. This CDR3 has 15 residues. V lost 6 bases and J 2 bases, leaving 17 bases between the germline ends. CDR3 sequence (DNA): TGTGCCAGCAGGCGACTTTCAGGGGATACCTACGAGCAGTACTTC. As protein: CASRRLSGDTYEQYF.

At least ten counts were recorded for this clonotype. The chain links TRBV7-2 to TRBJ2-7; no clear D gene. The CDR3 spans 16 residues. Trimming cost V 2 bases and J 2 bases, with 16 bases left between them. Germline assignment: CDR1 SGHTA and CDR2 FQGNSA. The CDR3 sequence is CASSLSSVQETYEQYF. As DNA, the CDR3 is TGTGCCAGCAGCTTAAGCTCGGTTCAGGAGACCTACGAGCAGTACTTC.

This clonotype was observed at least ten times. CDR3 sequence: CASSLGQGATNEKLFF. Here the CDR3 DNA reads TGTGCCAGCAGCTTAGGTCAGGGGGCGACTAATGAAAAACTGTTTTTT. The rearrangement joins TRBV7-9 to TRBJ1-4, with 8 positions matching TRBD1. The CDR3 has 16 amino acids. CDR1 is SEHNR and CDR2 is FQNEAQ in the germline V gene (reference sequence). After removal of 1 base from V and 2 bases from J, the junction contained 3 bases not matched to a gene.

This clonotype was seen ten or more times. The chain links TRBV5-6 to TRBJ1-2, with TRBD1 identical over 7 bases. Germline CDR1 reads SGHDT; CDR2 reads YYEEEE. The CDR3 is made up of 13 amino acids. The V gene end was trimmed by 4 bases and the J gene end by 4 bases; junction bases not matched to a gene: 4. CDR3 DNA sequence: TGTGCCAGCAGCGCAGGGGGGGGCTATGGCTACACCTTC. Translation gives CASSAGGGYGYTF.

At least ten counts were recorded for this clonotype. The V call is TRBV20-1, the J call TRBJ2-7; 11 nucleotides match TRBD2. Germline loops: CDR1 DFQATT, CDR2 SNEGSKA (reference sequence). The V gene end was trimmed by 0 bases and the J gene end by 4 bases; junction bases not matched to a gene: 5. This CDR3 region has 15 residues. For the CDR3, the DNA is TGCAGTGCTAGAGATCCCCTAGCGGGAGGTTACGAGCAGTACTTC. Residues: CSARDPLAGGYEQYF.

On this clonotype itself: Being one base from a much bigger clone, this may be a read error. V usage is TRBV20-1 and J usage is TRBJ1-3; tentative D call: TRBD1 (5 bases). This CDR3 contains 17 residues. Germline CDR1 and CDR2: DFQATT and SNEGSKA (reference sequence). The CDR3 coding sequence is TGCAGTGCTAGTACCCCTCCTGGCGGGACCTCTGGAAGCACCATATATTTT. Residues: CSASTPPGGTSGSTIYF.

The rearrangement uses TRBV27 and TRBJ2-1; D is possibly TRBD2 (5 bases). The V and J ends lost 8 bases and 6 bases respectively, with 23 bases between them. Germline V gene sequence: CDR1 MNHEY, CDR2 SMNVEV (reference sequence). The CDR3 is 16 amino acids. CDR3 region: CASFTRLSGKGNEQFF. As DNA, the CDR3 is TGTGCCAGCTTTACCCGCTTGTCGGGAAAAGGCAATGAGCAGTTCTTC.

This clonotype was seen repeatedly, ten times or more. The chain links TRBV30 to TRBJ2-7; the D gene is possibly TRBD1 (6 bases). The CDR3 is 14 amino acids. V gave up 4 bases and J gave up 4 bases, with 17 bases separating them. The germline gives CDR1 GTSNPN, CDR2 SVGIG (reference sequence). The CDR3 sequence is CAWTTGTPGYEQYF. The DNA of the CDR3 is TGTGCCTGGACAACCGGGACACCAGGGTACGAGCAGTACTTC.

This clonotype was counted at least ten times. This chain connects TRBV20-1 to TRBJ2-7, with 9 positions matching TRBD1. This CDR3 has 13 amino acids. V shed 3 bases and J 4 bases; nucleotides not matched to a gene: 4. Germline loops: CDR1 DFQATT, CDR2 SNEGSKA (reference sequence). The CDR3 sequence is CSARDRGGYEQYF. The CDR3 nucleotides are TGCAGTGCTAGGGACAGGGGAGGGTACGAGCAGTACTTC.

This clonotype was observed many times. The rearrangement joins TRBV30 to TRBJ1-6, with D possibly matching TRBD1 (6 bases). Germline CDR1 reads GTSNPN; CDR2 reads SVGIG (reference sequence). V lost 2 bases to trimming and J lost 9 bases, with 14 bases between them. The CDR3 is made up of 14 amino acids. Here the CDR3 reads CAWSLAGDASPLHF. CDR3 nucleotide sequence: TGTGCCTGGAGTTTGGCAGGGGATGCTTCACCCCTCCACTTT. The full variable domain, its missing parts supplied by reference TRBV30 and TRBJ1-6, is SQTIHQWPATLVQPVGSPLSLECTVEGTSNPNLYWYRQAAGRGLQLLFYSVGIGQISSEVPQNLSASRPQDRQFILSSKKLLLSDSGFYLCAWSLAGDASPLHFGNGTRLTVT.

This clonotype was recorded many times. CDR3 bases: TGTGCCAGCCGGACTAGCGGGAGGATAGATACGCAGTATTTT. It yields the protein CASRTSGRIDTQYF. The chain recombines TRBV6-2 or TRBV6-3 with TRBJ2-3, with 14 positions matching TRBD2. V shed 8 bases and J 5 bases; nucleotides not matched to a gene: 3. This CDR3 is 14 amino acids long. CDR1 and CDR2 from the germline V gene are MNHEY and SVGEGT.

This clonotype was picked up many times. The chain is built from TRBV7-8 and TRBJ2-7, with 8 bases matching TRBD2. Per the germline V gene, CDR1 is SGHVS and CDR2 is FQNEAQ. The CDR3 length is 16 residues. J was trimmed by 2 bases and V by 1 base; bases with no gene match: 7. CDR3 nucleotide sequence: TGTGCCAGCAGCTTAGATGGAGCGGGGGACACCTACGAGCAGTACTTC. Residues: CASSLDGAGDTYEQYF.